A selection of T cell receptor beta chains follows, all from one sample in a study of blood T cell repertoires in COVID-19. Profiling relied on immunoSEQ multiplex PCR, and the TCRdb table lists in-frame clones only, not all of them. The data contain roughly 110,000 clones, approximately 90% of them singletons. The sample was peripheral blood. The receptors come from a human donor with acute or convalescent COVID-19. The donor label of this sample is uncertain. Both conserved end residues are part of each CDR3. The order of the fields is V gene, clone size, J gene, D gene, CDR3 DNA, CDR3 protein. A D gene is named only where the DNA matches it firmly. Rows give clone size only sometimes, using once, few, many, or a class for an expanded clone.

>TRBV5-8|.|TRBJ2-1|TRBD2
TGTGCCAGCAGCTCCCGGGGTAGCGGGAGGCCTTACAATGAGCAGTTCTTC
CASSSRGSGRPYNEQFF
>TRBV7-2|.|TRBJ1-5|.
TGTGCCAGCAGCTTATCCCGGGATGGCAATCAGCCCCAGCATTTT
CASSLSRDGNQPQHF
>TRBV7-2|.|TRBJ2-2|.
TGTGCCAGCAGCTCCCGGACAGCCTCGAACACCGGGGAGCTGTTTTTT
CASSSRTASNTGELFF
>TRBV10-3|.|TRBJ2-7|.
TGTGCCATCAGTGAATCAGGGGAGGGATACGAGCAGTACTTC
CAISESGEGYEQYF
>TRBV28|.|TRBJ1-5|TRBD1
TGTGCCAGCAGTCCAAGGACAGGGCAGCCCCAGCATTTT
CASSPRTGQPQHF
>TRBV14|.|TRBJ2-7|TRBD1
TGTGCCATTCCGTCCCGGGACAGGGGCTACGAGCAGTACTTC
CAIPSRDRGYEQYF
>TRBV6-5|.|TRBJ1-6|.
TGTGCCAGCAGTTTTCGCAGGGATTCTTATTCACCCCTCCACTTT
CASSFRRDSYSPLHF
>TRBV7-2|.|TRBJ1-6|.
TGTGCCAGCAGCTTAGTTCAGGGGTCACCCCTCCACTTT
CASSLVQGSPLHF
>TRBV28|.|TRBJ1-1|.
TGTGCCAGCCAGGGGAACACTGAAGCTTTCTTT
CASQGNTEAFF
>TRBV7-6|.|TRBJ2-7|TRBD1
TGTGCCAGCAGCTCCAGGTTGGACAGGGGCGACGAGCAGTACTTC
CASSSRLDRGDEQYF
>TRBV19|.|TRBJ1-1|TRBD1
TGTGCCAGTAGAACACAGGGGGTATACGCTGAAGCTTTCTTT
CASRTQGVYAEAFF
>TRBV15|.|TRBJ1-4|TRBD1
TGTGCCACCAGCAGAGAAAGGGACAGGGTTGAAAAACTGTTTTTT
CATSRERDRVEKLFF
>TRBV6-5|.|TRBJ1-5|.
TGTGCCAGCAGCGGTCTTAGCAATCAGCCCCAGCATTTT
CASSGLSNQPQHF
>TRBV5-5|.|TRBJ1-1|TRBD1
TGTGCCAGCAGCCAGACAGGGGGCTCGGAAGATGAAGCTTTCTTT
CASSQTGGSEDEAFF
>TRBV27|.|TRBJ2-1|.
TGTGCCAGCAGTTTATTTCTAGAGAACTCCTACAATGAGCAGTTCTTC
CASSLFLENSYNEQFF
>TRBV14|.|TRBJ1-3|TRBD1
TGTGCCAGCAGCCAAGTGACAGGGGGAAACACCATATATTTT
CASSQVTGGNTIYF
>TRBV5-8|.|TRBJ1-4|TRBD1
TGTGCCAGCAGCTTGGTGGGACAGGGGTTCTCCATTCATGAAAAACTGTTTTTT
CASSLVGQGFSIHEKLFF
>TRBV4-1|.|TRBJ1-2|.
TGCGCCAGCACGGACAGATACCGTCAGACTAACTATGGCTACACCTTC
CASTDRYRQTNYGYTF
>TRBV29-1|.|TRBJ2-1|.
TGCAGCGTTGTACCGGGGAACGGCAATGAGCAGTTCTTC
CSVVPGNGNEQFF
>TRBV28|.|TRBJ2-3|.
TGTGCCAGCAGTTTAATGTCGGGCAGCGCAGGGTTGCGACGTACGCAGTATTTT
CASSLMSGSAGLRRTQYF
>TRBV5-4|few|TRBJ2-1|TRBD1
TGTGCCAGCAGGGCCGGGACAGGGTCGAGCTCCTACAATGAGCAGTTCTTC
CASRAGTGSSSYNEQFF
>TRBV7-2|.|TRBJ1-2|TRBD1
TGTGCCAGCAGCTGGGGACAGGGTGGTGGCTACACCTTC
CASSWGQGGGYTF
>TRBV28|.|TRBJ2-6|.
TGTGCCAGCAGTTCAGGGGCCTCTGGGGCCAACGTCCTGACTTTC
CASSSGASGANVLTF
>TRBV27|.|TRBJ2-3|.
TGTGCCAGCAGTTTCCAGGGCTCAGATACGCAGTATTTT
CASSFQGSDTQYF
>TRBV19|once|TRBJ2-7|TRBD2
TGTGCCAGTAGTATCGGGGGCCTAGCGGGATACGAGCAGTACTTC
CASSIGGLAGYEQYF
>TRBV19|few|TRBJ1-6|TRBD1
TGTGCCAGTAGTCGCAGCGTCAGGGGGTTGAATTCACCCCTCCACTTT
CASSRSVRGLNSPLHF